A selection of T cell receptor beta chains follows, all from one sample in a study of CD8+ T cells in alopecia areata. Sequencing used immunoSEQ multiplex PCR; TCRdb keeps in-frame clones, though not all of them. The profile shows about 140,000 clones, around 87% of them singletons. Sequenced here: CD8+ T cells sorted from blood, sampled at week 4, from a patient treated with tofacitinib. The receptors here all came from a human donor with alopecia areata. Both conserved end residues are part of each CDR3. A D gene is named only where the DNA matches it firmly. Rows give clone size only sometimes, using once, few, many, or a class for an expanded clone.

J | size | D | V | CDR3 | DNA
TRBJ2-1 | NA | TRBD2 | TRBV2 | CASPGLAGTDEQFF | TGTGCCAGCCCGGGACTAGCGGGTACGGATGAGCAGTTCTTC
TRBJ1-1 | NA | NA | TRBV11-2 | CASSHREPTNTEAFF | TGTGCCAGCAGCCACCGGGAACCGACGAACACTGAAGCTTTCTTT
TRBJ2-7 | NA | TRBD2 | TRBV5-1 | CASSWTLAGGGYEQYF | TGCGCCAGCAGCTGGACTCTAGCGGGTGGAGGGTACGAGCAGTACTTC
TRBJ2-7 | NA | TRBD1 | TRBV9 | CASSVAGTGGYEQYF | TGTGCCAGCAGCGTAGCGGGGACAGGCGGCTACGAGCAGTACTTC
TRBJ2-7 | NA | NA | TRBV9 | CASSPSAVSSYEQYF | TGTGCCAGCAGCCCAAGTGCAGTAAGCTCCTACGAGCAGTACTTC
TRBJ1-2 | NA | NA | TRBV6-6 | CASSYPGGADYGYTF | TGTGCCAGCAGTTACCCGGGGGGCGCAGACTATGGCTACACCTTC
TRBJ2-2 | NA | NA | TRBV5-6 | CASSLASTGELFF | TGTGCCAGCAGCTTGGCCAGCACCGGGGAGCTGTTTTTT
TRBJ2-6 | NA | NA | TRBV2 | CASSNFSGANVLTF | TGTGCCAGCAGTAACTTCTCTGGGGCCAACGTCCTGACTTTC
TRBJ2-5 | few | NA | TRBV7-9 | CASSSYGAYETQYF | TGTGCCAGCAGCTCGTACGGCGCCTACGAGACCCAGTACTTC
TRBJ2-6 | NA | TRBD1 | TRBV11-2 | CASSLDAPDRAPLGANVLTF | TGTGCCAGCAGCTTAGATGCCCCCGACAGGGCCCCTCTGGGGGCCAACGTCCTGACTTTC
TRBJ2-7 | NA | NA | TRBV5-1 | CASKLDSGVVYEQYF | TGCGCCAGCAAATTGGATTCAGGGGTCGTCTACGAGCAGTACTTC
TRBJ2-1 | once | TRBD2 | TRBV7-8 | CASSLVGGSGNEQFF | TGTGCCAGCAGCTTAGTTGGCGGGAGTGGCAATGAGCAGTTCTTC
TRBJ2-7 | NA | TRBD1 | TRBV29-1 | CSVEAWTGAIYEQYF | TGCAGCGTTGAGGCCTGGACAGGGGCTATATACGAGCAGTACTTC
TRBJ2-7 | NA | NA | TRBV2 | CASSEFGRVDEQYF | TGTGCCAGCAGTGAATTCGGCAGGGTAGACGAGCAGTACTTC
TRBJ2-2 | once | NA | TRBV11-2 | CASSLEPGTGTGELFF | TGTGCCAGCAGCTTAGAACCTGGGACGGGCACCGGGGAGCTGTTTTTT
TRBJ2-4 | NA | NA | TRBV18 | CASSPPSNRGIQYF | TGTGCCAGCTCACCACCGAGCAATAGGGGGATTCAGTACTTC
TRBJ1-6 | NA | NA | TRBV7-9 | CASSLTERNSPLHF | TGTGCCAGCAGCTTGACAGAGCGGAATTCACCCCTCCACTTT
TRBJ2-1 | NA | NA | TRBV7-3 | CASSLDEYNEQFF | TGTGCCAGCAGCTTGGATGAGTACAATGAGCAGTTCTTC
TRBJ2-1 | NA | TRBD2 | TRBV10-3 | CAISDGTSNEQFF | TGTGCCATCAGTGACGGGACTAGCAATGAGCAGTTCTTC
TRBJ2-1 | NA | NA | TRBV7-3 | CASSSDRGGEQFF | TGTGCCAGCAGCTCCGACAGGGGAGGGGAGCAGTTCTTC
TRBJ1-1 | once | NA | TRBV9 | CASSASLRTDENEAFF | TGTGCCAGCAGCGCGAGCTTAAGGACAGACGAAAATGAAGCTTTCTTT
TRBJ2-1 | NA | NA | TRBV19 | CASSMGSSYNEQFF | TGTGCCAGTAGTATGGGGAGCTCCTACAATGAGCAGTTCTTC
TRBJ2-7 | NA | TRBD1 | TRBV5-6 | CASSLQGAYSYEQYF | TGTGCCAGCAGCTTACAGGGGGCTTACTCCTACGAGCAGTACTTC
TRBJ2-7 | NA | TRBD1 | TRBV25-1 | CAIEGGNYEQYF | TGTGCCATCGAAGGGGGCAACTACGAGCAGTACTTC
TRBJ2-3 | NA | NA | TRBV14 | CASSQDGTNLASTDTQYF | TGTGCCAGCAGCCAAGATGGGACAAATCTAGCAAGCACAGATACGCAGTATTTT
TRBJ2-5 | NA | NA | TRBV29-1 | CSVEGRGRGETQYF | TGCAGCGTTGAAGGCCGGGGCAGGGGAGAGACCCAGTACTTC
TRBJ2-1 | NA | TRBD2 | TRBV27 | CASSPGTSGLNEQFF | TGTGCCAGCAGTCCCGGGACTAGCGGTCTCAATGAGCAGTTCTTC
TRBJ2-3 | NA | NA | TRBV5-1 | CASSLVTGASLAGITDTQYF | TGCGCCAGCAGCTTGGTGACAGGGGCTTCCCTAGCGGGTATTACAGATACGCAGTATTTT